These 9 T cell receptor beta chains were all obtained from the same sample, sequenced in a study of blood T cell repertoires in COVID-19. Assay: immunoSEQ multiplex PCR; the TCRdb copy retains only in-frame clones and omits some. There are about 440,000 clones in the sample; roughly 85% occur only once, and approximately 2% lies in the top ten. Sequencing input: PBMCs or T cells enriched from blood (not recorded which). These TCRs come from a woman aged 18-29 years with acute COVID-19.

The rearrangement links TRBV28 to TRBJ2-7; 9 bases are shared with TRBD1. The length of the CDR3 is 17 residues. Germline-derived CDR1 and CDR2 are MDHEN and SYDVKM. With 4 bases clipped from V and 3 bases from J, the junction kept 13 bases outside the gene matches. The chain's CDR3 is CASSSSPGTGNLYEQYF. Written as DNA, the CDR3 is TGTGCCAGCAGTTCGTCCCCCGGGACAGGGAATCTCTACGAGCAGTACTTC.

CDR3 nucleotide sequence: TGTGCCAGCAGCACCCCGGGGACTGAAGCTTTCTTT. Its translation is CASSTPGTEAFF. The rearrangement joins TRBV9 to TRBJ1-1; D gene uncertain. The V end was cut by 4 bases, the J end by 5 bases, with 9 bases between. This CDR3 is 12 amino acids long. Germline CDR1 and CDR2: SGDLS and YYNGEE.

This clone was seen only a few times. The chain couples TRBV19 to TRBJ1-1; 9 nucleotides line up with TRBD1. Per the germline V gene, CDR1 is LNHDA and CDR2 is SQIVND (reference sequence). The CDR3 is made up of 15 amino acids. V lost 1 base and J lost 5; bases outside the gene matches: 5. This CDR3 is CASSIGDRAGTEAFF. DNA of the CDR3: TGTGCCAGTAGTATAGGGGACAGGGCGGGGACTGAAGCTTTCTTT.

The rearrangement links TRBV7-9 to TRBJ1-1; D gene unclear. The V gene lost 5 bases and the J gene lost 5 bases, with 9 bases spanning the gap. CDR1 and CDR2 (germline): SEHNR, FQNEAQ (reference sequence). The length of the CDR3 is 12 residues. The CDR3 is CASSPQNTEAFF. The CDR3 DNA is TGTGCCAGCAGCCCGCAGAATACTGAAGCTTTCTTT. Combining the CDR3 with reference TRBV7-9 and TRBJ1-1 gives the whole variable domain DTGVSQNPRHKITKRGQNVTFRCDPISEHNRLYWYRQTLGQGPEFLTYFQNEAQLEKSRLLSDRFSAERPKGSFSTLEIQRTEQGDSAMYLCASSPQNTEAFFGQGTRLTVV.

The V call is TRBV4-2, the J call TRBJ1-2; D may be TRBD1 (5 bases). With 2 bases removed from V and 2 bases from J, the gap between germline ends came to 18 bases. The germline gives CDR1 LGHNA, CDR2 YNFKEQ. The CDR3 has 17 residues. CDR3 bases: TGTGCCAGCAGCCAAAGTTCGACAGCCCCCGTGAACTATGGCTACACCTTC. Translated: CASSQSSTAPVNYGYTF.

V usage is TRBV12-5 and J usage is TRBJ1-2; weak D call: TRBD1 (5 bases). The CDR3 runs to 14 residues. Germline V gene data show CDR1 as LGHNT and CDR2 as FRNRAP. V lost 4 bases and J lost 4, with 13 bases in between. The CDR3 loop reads CASGSTGTGYGYTF. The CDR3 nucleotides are TGTGCTAGTGGTTCGACCGGGACTGGCTATGGCTACACCTTC.

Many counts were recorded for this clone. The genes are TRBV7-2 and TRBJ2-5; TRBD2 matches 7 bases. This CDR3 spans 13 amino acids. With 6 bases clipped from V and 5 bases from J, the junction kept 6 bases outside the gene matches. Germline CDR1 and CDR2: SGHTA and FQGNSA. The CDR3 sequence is CASRPTSWETQYF. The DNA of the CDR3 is TGTGCCAGCAGACCGACTAGCTGGGAGACCCAGTACTTC.

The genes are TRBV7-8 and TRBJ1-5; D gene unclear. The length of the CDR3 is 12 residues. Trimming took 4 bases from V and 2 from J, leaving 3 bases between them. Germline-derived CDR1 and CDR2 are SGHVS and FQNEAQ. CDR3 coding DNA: TGTGCCAGCAGCTCTGGCAATCAGCCCCAGCATTTT. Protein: CASSSGNQPQHF.

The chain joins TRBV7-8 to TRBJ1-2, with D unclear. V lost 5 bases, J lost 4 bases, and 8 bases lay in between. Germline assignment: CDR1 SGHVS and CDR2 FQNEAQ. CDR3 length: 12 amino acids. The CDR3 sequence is CASSPSLYGYTF. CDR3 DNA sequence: TGTGCCAGCAGCCCAAGCCTCTATGGCTACACCTTC.